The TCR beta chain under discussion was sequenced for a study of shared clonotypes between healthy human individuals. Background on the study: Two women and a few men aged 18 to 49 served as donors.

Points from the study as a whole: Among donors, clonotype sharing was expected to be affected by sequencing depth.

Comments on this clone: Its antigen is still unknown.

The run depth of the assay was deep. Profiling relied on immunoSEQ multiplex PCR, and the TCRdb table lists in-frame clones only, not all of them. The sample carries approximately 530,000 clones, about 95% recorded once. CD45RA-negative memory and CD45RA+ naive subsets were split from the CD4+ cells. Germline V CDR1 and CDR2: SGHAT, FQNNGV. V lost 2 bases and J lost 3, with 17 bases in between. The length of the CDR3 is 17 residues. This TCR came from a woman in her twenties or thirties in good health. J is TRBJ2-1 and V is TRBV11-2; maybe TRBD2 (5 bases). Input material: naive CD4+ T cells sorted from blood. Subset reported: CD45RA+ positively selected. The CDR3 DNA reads TGTGCCAGCAGCTTAATTAAGGGAGTCCTTGGCTACAATGAGCAGTTCTTC. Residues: CASSLIKGVLGYNEQFF.